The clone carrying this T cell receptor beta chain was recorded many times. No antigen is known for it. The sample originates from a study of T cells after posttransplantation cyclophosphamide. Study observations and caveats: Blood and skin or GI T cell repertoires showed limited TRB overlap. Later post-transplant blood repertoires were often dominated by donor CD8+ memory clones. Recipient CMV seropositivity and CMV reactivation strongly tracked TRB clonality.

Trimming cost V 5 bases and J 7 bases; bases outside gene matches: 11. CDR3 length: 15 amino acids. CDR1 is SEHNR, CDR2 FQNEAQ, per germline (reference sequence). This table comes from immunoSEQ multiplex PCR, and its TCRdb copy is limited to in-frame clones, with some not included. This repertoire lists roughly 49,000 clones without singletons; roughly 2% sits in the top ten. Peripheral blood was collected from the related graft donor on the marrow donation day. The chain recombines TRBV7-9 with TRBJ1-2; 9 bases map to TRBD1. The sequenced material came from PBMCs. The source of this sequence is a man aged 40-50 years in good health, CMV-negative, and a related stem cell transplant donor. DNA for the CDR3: TGTGCCAGCAGCACCGTTTTCCGGGACAGGGCTGGCTACACCTTC. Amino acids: CASSTVFRDRAGYTF. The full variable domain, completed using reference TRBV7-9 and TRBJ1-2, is DTGVSQNPRHKITKRGQNVTFRCDPISEHNRLYWYRQTLGQGPEFLTYFQNEAQLEKSRLLSDRFSAERPKGSFSTLEIQRTEQGDSAMYLCASSTVFRDRAGYTFGSGTRLTVV.